This entry concerns a single T cell receptor (beta chain). Its antigen is still unknown. No much larger clone exists at a distance of one base, and base qualities are not known. This record comes from a study of blood T cell repertoires in COVID-19 (dated by TCRdb to 2020 to 2022). Looking at the study overall: Samples from collaborators originated in the United States, Italy and Spain and spanned both the acute and convalescent phases of COVID-19. The prospective study material was composed of cDNA or gDNA derived from T cells, B-cell-depleted T cells, or PBMCs. Where available, HLA class I and class II types were obtained from metadata supplied by the sample provider rather than from assay-based typing. The dataset comprised deeply sampled blood TCRbeta repertoires from subjects exposed to, actively infected with, or recovered from COVID-19. Nearly every sample came with metadata listing a de-identified subject ID, COVID-19 status, age in years and sex. The samples were drawn from the first 160 participants of the ongoing ImmuneRACE study and from over a thousand subjects provided by 6 global collaborators. A freely available public database, intended as a resource for researchers studying the immune response to SARS-CoV-2, is where the repertoires were released. What the authors observed across the whole study: The amount of clinical and demographic metadata varied by source and participant and was provided uncurated.

The cysteine opens and the phenylalanine closes a CDR3 of 13 amino acids. The CDR3 DNA has 39 bases and is translated from base 1. V drops 5 bases and J drops 1 base, leaving 8 bases in between. CDR1 SGHTA and CDR2 FQGNSA are derived from the germline V gene. TCRbeta CDR3 regions were amplified from genomic DNA by means of the immunoSEQ Assay, a bias-controlled multiplex PCR. In the source study's methods: Within the assay, amplification of reference gene primers was used to estimate how many nucleated cells each sample contained. Sequence reads were collapsed and filtered to measure the absolute abundance of every unique TCRbeta CDR3 rearrangement. For each sample, productive Simpson clonality was calculated as the square root of Simpson's diversity index over productive rearrangements. Imported from immuneACCESS, the table was reduced by TCRdb to in-frame sequences with V and J called. These copies leave out some clones; in studies compared against another copy, an unresolved V gene accounts for under half, and the cause of the remainder is not known. The V and J calls and clone size come from that table; D and trimming were worked out from the DNA. The sample table lists 70,000 or so clones, 70% to 80% of them with a count of one. The ten largest clones add up to roughly 20% of the sample.

Each collaborating institution followed its own protocols to collect whole blood in K2EDTA tubes. For TCRbeta analysis, collaborators shipped samples as frozen whole blood, isolated PBMCs, or DNA extracted from either of those sample types. The receptor was derived from a man between 65 and 80 years old with acute or convalescent COVID-19. Sequenced: peripheral blood. The chain is encoded by TRBV7-2 joined to TRBJ1-1, and TRBD1 may be the D gene, going by 5 matching bases. The DNA reads TGTGCCAGCAGCACCGGGGGGAACACTGAAGCTTTCTTT. Its translation reads: CASSTGGNTEAFF.